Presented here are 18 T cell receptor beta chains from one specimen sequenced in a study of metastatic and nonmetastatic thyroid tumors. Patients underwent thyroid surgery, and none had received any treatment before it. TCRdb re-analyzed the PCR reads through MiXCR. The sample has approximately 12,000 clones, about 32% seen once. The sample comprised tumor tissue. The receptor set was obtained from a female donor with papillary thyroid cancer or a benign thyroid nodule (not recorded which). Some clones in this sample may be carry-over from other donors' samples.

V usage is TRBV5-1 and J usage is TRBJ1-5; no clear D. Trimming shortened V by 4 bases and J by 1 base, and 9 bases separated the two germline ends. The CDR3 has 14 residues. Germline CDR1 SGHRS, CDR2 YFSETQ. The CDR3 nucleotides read TGCGCCAGCAGCGAGGGTGCGAGCAATCAGCCCCAGCATTTT. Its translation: CASSEGASNQPQHF.

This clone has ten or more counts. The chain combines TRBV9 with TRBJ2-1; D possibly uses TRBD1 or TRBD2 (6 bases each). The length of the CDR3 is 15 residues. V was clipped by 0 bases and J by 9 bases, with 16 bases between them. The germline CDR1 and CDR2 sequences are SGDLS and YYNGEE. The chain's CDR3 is CASSVGGLGGSEQFF. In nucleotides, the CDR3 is TGTGCCAGCAGCGTAGGGGGGCTGGGGGGCAGTGAGCAGTTCTTC.

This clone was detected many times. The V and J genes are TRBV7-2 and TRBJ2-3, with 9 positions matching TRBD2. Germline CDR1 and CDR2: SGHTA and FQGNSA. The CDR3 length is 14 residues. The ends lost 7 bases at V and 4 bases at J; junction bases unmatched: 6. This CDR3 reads CASNPGLAPDTQYF. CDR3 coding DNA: TGTGCCAGCAACCCGGGACTAGCACCAGATACGCAGTATTTT.

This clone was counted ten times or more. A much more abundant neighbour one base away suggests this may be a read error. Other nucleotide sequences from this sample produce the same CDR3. The CDR3 region is CASGFGTANEKLFF. CDR3 bases: TGTGCTAGTGGTTTCGGGACAGCTAATGAGAAACTGTTTTTT. The chain joins TRBV12-5 to TRBJ1-4; 7 bases line up with TRBD1. The germline gives CDR1 LGHNT, CDR2 FRNRAP. The CDR3 spans 14 residues.

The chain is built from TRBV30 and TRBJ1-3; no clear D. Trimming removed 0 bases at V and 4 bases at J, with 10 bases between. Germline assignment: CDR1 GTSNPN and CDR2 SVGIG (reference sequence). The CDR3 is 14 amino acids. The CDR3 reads CAWSVPPVGNTIYF. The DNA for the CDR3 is TGTGCCTGGAGTGTACCCCCAGTCGGAAACACCATATATTTT.

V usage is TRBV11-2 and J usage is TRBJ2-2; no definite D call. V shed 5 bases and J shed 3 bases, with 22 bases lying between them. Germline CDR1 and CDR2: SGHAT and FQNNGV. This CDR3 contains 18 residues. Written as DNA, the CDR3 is TGTGCCAGCAGCCCCCGTGCCGGTTCCAGTAGGGACACCGGGGAGCTGTTTTTT. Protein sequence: CASSPRAGSSRDTGELFF.

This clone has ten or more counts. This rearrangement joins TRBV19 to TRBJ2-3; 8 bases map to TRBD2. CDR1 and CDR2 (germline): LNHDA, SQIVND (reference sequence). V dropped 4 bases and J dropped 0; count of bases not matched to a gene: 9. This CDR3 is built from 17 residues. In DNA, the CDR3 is TGTGCCAGTAGTAGGGGGAAGCGGGGGCCTAGCACAGATACGCAGTATTTT. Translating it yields CASSRGKRGPSTDTQYF.

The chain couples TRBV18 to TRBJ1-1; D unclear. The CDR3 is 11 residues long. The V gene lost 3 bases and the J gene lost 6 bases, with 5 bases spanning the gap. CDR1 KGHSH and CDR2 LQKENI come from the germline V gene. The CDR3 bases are TGTGCCAGCTCACCTGGGCCTGAAGCTTTCTTT. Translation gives CASSPGPEAFF.

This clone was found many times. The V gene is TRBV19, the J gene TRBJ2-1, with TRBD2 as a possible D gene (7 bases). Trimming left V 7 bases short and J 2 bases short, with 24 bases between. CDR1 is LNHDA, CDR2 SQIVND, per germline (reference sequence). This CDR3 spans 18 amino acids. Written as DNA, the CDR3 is TGTGCCAGTACCCCGGGGGGCCTATACTATCCACCCTACAATGAGCAGTTCTTC. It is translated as CASTPGGLYYPPYNEQFF.

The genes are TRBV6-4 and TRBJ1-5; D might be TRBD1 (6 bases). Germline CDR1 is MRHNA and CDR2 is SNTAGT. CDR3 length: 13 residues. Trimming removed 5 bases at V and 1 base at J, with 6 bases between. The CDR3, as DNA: TGTGCCAGCAGTACAGGGAGCAATCAGCCCCAGCATTTT. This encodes CASSTGSNQPQHF.

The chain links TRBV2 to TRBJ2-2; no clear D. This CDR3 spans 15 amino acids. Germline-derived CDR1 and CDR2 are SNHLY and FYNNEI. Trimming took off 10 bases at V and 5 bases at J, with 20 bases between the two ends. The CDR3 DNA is TGTGCCATTAGTGAAGTTACTCCCTCAACCGGGGAGCTGTTTTTT. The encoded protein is CAISEVTPSTGELFF.

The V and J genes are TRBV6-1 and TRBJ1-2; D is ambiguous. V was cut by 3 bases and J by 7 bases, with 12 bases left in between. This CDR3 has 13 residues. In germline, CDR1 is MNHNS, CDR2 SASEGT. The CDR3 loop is CASSDSGVFGYTF. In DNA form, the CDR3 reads TGTGCCAGCAGTGACTCCGGGGTATTTGGCTACACCTTC.

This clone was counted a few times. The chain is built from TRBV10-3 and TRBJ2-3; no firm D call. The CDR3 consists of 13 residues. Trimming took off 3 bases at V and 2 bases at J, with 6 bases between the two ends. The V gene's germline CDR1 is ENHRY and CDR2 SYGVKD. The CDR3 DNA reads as TGTGCCATCAGTGATGGAGACACAGATACGCAGTATTTT. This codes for CAISDGDTDTQYF.

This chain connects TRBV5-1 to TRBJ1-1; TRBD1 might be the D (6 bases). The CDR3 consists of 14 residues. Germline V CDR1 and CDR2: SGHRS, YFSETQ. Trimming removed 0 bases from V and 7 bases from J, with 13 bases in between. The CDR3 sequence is CASSLESGVGEAFF. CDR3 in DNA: TGCGCCAGCAGCTTGGAATCAGGGGTGGGTGAAGCTTTCTTT.

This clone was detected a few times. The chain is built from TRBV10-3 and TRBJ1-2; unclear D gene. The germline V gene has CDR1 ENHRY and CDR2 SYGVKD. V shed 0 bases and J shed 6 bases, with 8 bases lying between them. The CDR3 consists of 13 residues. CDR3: CAISESIKDGYTF. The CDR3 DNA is TGTGCCATCAGTGAGTCAATAAAAGATGGCTACACCTTC.

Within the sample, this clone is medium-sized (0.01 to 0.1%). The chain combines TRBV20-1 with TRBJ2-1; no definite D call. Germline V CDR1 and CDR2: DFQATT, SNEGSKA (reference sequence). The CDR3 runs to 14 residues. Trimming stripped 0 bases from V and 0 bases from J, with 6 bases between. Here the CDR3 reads CSARDWVSYNEQFF. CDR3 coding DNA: TGCAGTGCTAGAGATTGGGTCTCCTACAATGAGCAGTTCTTC.

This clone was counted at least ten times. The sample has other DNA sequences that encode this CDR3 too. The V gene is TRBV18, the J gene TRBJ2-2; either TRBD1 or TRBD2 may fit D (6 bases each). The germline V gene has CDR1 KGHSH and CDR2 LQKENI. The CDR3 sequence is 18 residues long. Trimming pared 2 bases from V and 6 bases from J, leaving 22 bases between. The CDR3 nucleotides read TGTGCCAGCTCACCAAGCGCTGGGCAGGGGACGGGAGCCGGGGAGCTGTTTTTT. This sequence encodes CASSPSAGQGTGAGELFF.

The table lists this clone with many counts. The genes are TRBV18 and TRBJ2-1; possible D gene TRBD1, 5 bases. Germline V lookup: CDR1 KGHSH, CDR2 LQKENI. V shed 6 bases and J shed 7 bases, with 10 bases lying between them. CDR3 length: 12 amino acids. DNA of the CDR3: TGTGCCAGCTCCCCTGACAGAAATGAGCAGTTCTTC. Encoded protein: CASSPDRNEQFF. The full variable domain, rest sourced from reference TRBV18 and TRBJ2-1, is NAGVMQNPRHLVRRRGQEARLRCSPMKGHSHVYWYRQLPEEGLKFMVYLQKENIIDESGMPKERFSAEFPKEGPSILRIQQVVRGDSAAYFCASSPDRNEQFFGPGTRLTVL.